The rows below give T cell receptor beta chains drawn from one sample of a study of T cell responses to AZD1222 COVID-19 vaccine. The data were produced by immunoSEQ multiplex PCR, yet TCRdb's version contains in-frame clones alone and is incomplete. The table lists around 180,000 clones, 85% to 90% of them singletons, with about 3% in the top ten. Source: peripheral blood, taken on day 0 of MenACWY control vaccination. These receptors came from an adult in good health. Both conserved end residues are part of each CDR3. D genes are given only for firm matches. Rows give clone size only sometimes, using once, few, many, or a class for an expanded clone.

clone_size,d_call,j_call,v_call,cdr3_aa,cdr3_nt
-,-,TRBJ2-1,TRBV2,CASSEFLGINEQFF,TGTGCCAGCAGTGAATTTTTAGGGATCAATGAGCAGTTCTTC
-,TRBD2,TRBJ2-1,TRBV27,CASRGLGQPNEQFF,TGTGCCAGCAGAGGACTAGGACAACCAAATGAGCAGTTCTTC
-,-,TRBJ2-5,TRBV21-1,CASRSGGASETQYF,TGTGCCAGCAGGTCGGGAGGGGCGAGCGAGACCCAGTACTTC
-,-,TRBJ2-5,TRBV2,CAQNRGRQETQYF,TGTGCGCAGAACCGGGGGCGGCAAGAGACCCAGTACTTC
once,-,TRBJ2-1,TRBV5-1,CASSLAGSTDFYNEQFF,TGCGCCAGCAGCTTGGCTGGGTCGACAGACTTCTACAATGAGCAGTTCTTC
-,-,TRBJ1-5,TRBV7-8,CASSPGRRDTSQPQHF,TGTGCCAGCAGCCCCGGGCGCCGGGACACATCTCAGCCCCAGCATTTT
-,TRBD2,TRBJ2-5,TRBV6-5,CASFFGGVVETQYF,TGTGCCAGCTTCTTTGGGGGGGTGGTAGAGACCCAGTACTTC
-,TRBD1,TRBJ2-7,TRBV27,CASSRQGFSYEQYF,TGTGCCAGCAGTAGACAGGGGTTCTCCTACGAGCAGTACTTC
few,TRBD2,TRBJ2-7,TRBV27,CASSPFRRAGERSYEQYF,TGTGCCAGCAGTCCATTTCGTCGAGCGGGAGAACGGTCGTACGAGCAGTACTTC
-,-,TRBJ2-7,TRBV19,CASSLQGGEQYF,TGTGCCAGTAGTCTACAGGGAGGCGAGCAGTACTTC
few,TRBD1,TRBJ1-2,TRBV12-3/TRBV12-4,CASSLGGGDGYTF,TGTGCCAGCAGTTTGGGAGGGGGCGACGGCTACACCTTC
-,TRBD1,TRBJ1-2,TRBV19,CASSIGDREYGYTF,TGTGCCAGTAGTATTGGCGACAGGGAGTATGGCTACACCTTC
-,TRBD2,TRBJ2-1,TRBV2,CASSSPGLADNEQFF,TGTGCCAGCAGTTCTCCGGGACTAGCGGACAATGAGCAGTTCTTC
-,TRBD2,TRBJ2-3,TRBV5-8,CASSPGGVKDTQYF,TGTGCCAGCAGCCCCGGGGGGGTCAAAGATACGCAGTATTTT
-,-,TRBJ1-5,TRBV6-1,CASSEEWAGNQPQHF,TGTGCCAGCAGTGAAGAATGGGCCGGGAATCAGCCCCAGCATTTT
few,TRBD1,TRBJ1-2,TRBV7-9,CASSTTGGNYGYTF,TGTGCCAGCAGCACTACAGGGGGCAACTATGGCTACACCTTC
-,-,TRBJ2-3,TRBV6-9,CASSLTDTQYF,TGTGCCAGCAGTTTGACAGATACGCAGTATTTT
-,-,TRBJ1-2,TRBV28,CASSLGTREVYGYTF,TGTGCCAGCTCCCTGGGGACTAGGGAGGTCTATGGCTACACCTTC
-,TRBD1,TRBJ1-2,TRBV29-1,CSVAPGTGGAYGYTF,TGCAGCGTAGCTCCCGGGACAGGGGGCGCTTATGGCTACACCTTC
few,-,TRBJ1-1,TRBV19,CASSIWGNTEAFF,TGTGCCAGTAGTATATGGGGGAACACTGAAGCTTTCTTT
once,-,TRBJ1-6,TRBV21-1,CASSPQGVENSPLHF,TGTGCCAGCAGCCCACAGGGGGTGGAAAATTCACCCCTCCACTTT
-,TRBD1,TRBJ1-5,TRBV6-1,CASSEVRQGNQPQHF,TGTGCCAGCAGTGAAGTTCGACAGGGAAATCAGCCCCAGCATTTT
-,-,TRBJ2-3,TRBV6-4,CASSDSRPSWDTDTQYF,TGTGCCAGCAGTGACTCGAGGCCTAGCTGGGACACAGATACGCAGTATTTT
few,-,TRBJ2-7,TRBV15,CATSRDRFGEQYF,TGTGCCACCAGCAGAGATCGCTTCGGGGAGCAGTACTTC
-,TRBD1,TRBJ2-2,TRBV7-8,CASRTTGGTGELFF,TGTGCCAGCAGAACGACAGGGGGGACCGGGGAGCTGTTTTTT
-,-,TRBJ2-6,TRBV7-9,CASSVRPTGANVLTF,TGTGCCAGCAGCGTACGGCCGACTGGGGCCAACGTCCTGACTTTC
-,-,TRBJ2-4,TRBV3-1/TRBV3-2,CASSPPGDAKNIQYF,TGTGCCAGCAGCCCCCCCGGCGACGCCAAAAACATTCAGTACTTC
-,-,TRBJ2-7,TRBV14,CASSQTQASEQYF,TGTGCCAGCAGCCAGACACAGGCGAGTGAGCAGTACTTC
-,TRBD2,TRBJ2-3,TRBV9,CASSALAASTDTQYF,TGTGCCAGCAGCGCTCTAGCGGCTAGCACAGATACGCAGTATTTT
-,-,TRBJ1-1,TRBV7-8,CASSLRDTEAFF,TGTGCCAGCAGCTTAAGGGATACTGAAGCTTTCTTT